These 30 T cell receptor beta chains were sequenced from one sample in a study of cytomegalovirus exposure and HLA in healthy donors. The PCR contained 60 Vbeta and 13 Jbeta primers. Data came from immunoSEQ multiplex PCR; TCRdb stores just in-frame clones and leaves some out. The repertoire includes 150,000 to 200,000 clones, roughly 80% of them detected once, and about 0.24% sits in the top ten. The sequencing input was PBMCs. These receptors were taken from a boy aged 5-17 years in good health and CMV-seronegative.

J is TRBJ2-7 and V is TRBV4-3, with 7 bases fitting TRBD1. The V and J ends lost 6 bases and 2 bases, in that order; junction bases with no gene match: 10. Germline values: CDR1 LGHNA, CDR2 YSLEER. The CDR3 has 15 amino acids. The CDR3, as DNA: TGCGCCAGCAGTCAACTGTGGACAGGAGCCTACGAGCAGTACTTC. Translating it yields CASSQLWTGAYEQYF.

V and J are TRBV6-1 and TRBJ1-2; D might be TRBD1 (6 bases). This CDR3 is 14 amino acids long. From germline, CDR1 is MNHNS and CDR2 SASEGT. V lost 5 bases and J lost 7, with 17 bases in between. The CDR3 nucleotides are TGTGCCAGCAGTACCCCATCGGACAGTTCTGGCTACACCTTC. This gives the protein CASSTPSDSSGYTF.

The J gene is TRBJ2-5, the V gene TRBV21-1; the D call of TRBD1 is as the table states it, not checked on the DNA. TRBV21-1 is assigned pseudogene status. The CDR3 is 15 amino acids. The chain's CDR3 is CASSRWTGGMETQYF. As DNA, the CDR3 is TGTGCCAGCAGCAGATGGACAGGGGGCATGGAGACCCAGTACTTC.

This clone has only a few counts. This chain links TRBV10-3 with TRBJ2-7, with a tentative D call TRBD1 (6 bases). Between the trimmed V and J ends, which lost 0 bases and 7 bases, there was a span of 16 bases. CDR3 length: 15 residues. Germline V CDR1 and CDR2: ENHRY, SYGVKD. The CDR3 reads CAISESGQGSGEQYF. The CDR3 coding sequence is TGTGCCATCAGTGAGTCGGGTCAGGGGTCGGGGGAGCAGTACTTC.

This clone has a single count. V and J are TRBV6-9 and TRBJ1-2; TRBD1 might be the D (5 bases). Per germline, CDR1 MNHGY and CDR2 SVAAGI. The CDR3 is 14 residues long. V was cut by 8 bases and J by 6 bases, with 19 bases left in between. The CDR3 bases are TGTGCCAGCCACCGGGATTGGGGGGGGGATGGCTACACCTTC. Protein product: CASHRDWGGDGYTF.

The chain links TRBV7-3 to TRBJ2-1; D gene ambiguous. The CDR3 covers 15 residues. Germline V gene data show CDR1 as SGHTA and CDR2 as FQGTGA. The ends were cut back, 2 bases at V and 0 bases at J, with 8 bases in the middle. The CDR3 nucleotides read TGTGCCAGCAGCTTAGCGGCTAGCTCCTACAATGAGCAGTTCTTC. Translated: CASSLAASSYNEQFF.

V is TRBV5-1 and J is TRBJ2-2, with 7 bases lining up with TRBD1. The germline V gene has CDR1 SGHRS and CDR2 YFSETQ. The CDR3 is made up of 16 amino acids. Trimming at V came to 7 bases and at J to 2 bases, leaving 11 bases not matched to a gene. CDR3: CASSYHDRANTGELFF. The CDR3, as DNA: TGCGCCAGCTCCTACCACGACAGGGCCAACACCGGGGAGCTGTTTTTT.

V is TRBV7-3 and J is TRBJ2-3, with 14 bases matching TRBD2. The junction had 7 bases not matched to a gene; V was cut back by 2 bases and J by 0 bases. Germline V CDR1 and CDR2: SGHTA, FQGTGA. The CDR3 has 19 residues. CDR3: CASSLVAGLAGVSTDTQYF. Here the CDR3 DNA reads TGTGCCAGCAGCTTAGTCGCGGGACTAGCGGGAGTCAGCACAGATACGCAGTATTTT. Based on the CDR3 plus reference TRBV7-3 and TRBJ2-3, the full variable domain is GAGVSQTPSNKVTEKGKYVELRCDPISGHTALYWYRQSLGQGPEFLIYFQGTGAADDSGLPNDRFFAVRPEGSVSTLKIQRTERGDSAVYLCASSLVAGLAGVSTDTQYFGPGTRLTVL.

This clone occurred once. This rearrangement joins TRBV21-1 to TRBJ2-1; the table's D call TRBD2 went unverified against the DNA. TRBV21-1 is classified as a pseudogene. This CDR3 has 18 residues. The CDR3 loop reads CASSKLVRLAGNYNEQFF. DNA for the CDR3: TGTGCCAGCAGCAAATTAGTTCGACTAGCGGGAAACTACAATGAGCAGTTCTTC.

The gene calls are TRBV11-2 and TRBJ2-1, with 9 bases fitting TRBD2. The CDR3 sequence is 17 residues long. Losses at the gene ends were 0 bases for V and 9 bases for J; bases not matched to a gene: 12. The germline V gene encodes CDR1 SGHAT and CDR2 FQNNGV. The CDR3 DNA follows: TGTGCCAGCAGCTTAGAAGCGGGACTAGCTTTACGGGGTGAGCAGTTCTTC. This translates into CASSLEAGLALRGEQFF.

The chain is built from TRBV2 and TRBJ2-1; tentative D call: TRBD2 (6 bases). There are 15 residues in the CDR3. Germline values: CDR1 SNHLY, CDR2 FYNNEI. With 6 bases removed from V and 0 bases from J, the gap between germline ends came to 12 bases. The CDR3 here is CASSGRDFSYNEQFF. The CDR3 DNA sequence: TGTGCCAGCAGCGGGCGGGACTTCTCCTACAATGAGCAGTTCTTC.

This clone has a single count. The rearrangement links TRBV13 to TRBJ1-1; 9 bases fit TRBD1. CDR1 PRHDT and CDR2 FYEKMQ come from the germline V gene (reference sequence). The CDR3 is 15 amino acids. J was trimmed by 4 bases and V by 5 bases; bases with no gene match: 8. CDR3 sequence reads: CASSNGQGTLTEAFF. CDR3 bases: TGTGCCAGCAGCAACGGACAGGGGACGCTCACTGAAGCTTTCTTT.

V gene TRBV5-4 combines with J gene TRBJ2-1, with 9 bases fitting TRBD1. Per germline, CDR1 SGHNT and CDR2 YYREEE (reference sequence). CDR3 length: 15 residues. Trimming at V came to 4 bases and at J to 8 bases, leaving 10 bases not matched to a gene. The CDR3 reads CASSIRDRVYDEQFF. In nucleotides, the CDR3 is TGTGCCAGCAGCATCCGGGACAGGGTATACGATGAGCAGTTCTTC.

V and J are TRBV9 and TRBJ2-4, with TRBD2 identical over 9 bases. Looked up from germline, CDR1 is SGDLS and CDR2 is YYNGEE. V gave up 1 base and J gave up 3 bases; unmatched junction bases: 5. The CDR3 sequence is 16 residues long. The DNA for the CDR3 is TGTGCCAGCAGCGTATTTAGCGGGAGCGACAAAAACATTCAGTACTTC. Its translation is CASSVFSGSDKNIQYF. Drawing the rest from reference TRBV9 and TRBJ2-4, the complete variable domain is DSGVTQTPKHLITATGQRVTLRCSPRSGDLSVYWYQQSLDQGLQFLIQYYNGEERAKGNILERFSAQQFPDLHSELNLSSLELGDSALYFCASSVFSGSDKNIQYFGAGTRLSVL.

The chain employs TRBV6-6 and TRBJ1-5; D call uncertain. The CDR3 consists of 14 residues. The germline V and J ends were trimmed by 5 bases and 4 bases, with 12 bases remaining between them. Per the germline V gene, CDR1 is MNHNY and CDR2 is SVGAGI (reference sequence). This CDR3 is CASSQWTSNQPQHF. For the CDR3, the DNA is TGTGCCAGCAGTCAATGGACTTCTAATCAGCCCCAGCATTTT.

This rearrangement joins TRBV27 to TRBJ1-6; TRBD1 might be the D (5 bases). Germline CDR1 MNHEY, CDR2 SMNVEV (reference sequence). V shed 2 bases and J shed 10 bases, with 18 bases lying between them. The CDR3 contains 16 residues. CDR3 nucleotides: TGTGCCAGCAGTTTAGGGTGGGGGGTAGAGGAGTCACCCCTCCACTTT. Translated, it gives CASSLGWGVEESPLHF.

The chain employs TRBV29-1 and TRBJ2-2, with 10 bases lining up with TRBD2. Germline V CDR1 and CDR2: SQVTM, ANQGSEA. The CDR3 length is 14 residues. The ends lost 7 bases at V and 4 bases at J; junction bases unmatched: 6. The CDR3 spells CSAGTSVITGELFF. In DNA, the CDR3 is TGCAGCGCCGGGACTAGCGTTATCACCGGGGAGCTGTTTTTT.

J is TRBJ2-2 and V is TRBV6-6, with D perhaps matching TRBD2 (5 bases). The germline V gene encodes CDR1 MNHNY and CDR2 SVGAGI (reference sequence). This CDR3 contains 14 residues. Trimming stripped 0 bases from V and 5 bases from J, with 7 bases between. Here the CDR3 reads CASSYSGRTGELFF. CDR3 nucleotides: TGTGCCAGCAGTTACTCTGGGAGAACCGGGGAGCTGTTTTTT.

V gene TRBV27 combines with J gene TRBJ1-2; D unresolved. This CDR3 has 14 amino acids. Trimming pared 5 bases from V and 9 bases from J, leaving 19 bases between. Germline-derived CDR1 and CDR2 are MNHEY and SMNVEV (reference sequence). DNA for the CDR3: TGTGCCAGCAGTAAGAACCTACAGCCTTCAAGCTACACCTTC. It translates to CASSKNLQPSSYTF.

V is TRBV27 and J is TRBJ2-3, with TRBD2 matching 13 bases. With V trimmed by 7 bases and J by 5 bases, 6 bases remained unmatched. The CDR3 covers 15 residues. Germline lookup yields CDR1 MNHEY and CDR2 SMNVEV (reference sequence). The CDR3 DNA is TGTGCCAGCACGAGACTAGCGGGGGGCCTAGATACGCAGTATTTT. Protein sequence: CASTRLAGGLDTQYF.

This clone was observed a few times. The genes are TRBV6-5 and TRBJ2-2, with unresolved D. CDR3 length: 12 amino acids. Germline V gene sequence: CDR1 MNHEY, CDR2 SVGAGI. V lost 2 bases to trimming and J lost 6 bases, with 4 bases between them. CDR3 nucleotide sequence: TGTGCCAGCAGTTACATCGCCGGGGAGCTGTTTTTT. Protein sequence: CASSYIAGELFF.

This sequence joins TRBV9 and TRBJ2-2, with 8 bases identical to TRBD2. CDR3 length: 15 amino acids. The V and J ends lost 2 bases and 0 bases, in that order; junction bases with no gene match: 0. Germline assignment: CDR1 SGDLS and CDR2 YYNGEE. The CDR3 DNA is TGTGCCAGCAGCGTTAGCGGGGCGAACACCGGGGAGCTGTTTTTT. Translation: CASSVSGANTGELFF.

The DNA of the CDR3 is TGCGCCAGCAGCCGGACAGGGGAAAGTGGCTACACCTTC. This translates into CASSRTGESGYTF. The chain has TRBV5-1 and TRBJ1-2, with 9 bases identical to TRBD1. The CDR3 has 13 amino acids. Germline V gene sequence: CDR1 SGHRS, CDR2 YFSETQ. With 4 bases clipped from V and 7 bases from J, the junction kept 5 bases outside the gene matches.

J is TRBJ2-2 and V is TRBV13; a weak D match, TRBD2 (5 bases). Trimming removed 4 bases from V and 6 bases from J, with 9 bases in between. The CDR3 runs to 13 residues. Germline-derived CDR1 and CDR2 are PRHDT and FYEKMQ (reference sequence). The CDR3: CASSSRVSGELFF. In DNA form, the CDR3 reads TGTGCCAGCAGCTCGCGGGTGTCCGGGGAGCTGTTTTTT. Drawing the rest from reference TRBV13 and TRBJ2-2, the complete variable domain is AAGVIQSPRHLIKEKRETATLKCYPIPRHDTVYWYQQGPGQDPQFLISFYEKMQSDKGSIPDRFSAQQFSDYHSELNMSSLELGDSALYFCASSSRVSGELFFGEGSRLTVL.

The CDR3 coding sequence is TGTGCCAGCGGGATAAGCGGCTATGGCTACACCTTC. Translated: CASGISGYGYTF. This rearrangement joins TRBV28 to TRBJ1-2, with D hard to call. The CDR3 has 12 residues. V was pared by 8 bases and J by 4 bases, with 11 bases between. Germline V gene sequence: CDR1 MDHEN, CDR2 SYDVKM.

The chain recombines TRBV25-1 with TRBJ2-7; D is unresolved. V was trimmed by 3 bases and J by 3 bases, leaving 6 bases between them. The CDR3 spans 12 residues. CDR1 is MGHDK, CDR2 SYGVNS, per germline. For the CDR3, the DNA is TGTGCCAGCAGTGATACAGTCTACGAGCAGTACTTC. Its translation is CASSDTVYEQYF.

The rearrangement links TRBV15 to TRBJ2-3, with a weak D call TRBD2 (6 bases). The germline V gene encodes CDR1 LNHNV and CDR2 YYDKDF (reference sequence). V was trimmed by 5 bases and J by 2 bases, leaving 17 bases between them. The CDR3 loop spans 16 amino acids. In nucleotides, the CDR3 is TGTGCCACCAGCGGGGGGTCGAGGCAGAACACAGATACGCAGTATTTT. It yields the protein CATSGGSRQNTDTQYF.

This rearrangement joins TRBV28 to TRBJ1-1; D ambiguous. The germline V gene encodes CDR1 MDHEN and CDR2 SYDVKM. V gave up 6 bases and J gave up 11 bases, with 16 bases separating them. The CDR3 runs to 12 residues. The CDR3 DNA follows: TGTGCCAGCAGCCTGCGGGCGGTGGTGGCTTTCTTT. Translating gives CASSLRAVVAFF.

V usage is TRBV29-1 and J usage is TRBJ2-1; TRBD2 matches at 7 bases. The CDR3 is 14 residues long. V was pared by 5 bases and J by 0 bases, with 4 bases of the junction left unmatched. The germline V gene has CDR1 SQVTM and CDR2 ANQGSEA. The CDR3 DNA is TGCAGCGTTCACGGCGGGAGCTCCTACAATGAGCAGTTCTTC. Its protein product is CSVHGGSSYNEQFF.

This CDR3 reads CASSFRLGTSGYNEQFF. DNA for the CDR3: TGTGCCAGCAGTTTTAGGCTGGGCACTAGCGGATACAATGAGCAGTTCTTC. The chain combines TRBV27 with TRBJ2-1, with 8 bases identical to TRBD2. The CDR3 extends over 17 amino acids. Germline values: CDR1 MNHEY, CDR2 SMNVEV (reference sequence). Trimming took 3 bases from V and 4 from J; bases not matched to a gene: 11.